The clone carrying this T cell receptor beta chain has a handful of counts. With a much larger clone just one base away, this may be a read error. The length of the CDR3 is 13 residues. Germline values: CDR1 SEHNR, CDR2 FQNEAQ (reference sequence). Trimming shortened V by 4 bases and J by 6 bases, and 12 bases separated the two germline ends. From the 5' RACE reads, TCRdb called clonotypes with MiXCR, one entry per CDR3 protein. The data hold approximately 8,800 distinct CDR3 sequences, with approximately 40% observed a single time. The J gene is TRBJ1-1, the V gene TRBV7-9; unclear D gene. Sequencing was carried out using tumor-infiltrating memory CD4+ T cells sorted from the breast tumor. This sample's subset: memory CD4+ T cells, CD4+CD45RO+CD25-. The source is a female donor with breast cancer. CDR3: CASSSLQSPEAFF. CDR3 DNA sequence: TGTGCCAGCAGCTCACTACAGTCCCCTGAAGCTTTCTTT.